One and the same sample provided the 18 T cell receptor beta chains below, sequenced in a study of T cell responses to AZD1222 COVID-19 vaccine. Here immunoSEQ multiplex PCR was the method, and the copy in TCRdb shows in-frame clones only, minus some. The table has roughly 100,000 clones, approximately 90% seen once. Source: peripheral blood, taken on day 0 of AZD1222 vaccination. These receptors were obtained from an adult in good health.

J is TRBJ2-7 and V is TRBV10-3, with TRBD2 matching 11 bases. Looked up from germline, CDR1 is ENHRY and CDR2 is SYGVKD. V trimming: 2 bases; J trimming: 6 bases; junction bases outside the gene matches: 6. The CDR3 totals 15 residues. The CDR3 DNA reads as TGTGCCATCAGTGAGATTTCTAGCGGGAGGCCCGAGCAGTACTTC. Translation: CAISEISSGRPEQYF.

This clone came up once. The chain uses TRBV25-1 and TRBJ2-1; no clear D. The CDR3 is made up of 12 amino acids. Per the germline V gene, CDR1 is MGHDK and CDR2 is SYGVNS. The ends were cut back, 2 bases at V and 15 bases at J, with 14 bases in the middle. CDR3 sequence: CASSEGPFAWFF. In nucleotides, the CDR3 is TGTGCCAGCAGTGAAGGACCTTTTGCTTGGTTCTTC.

The genes are TRBV24-1 and TRBJ2-5, with D possibly being TRBD1 (5 bases). Trimming pared 4 bases from V and 4 bases from J, leaving 12 bases between. Germline CDR1 KGHDR, CDR2 SFDVKD. The CDR3 is made up of 14 amino acids. This CDR3 is CATSEPTGSETQYF. CDR3 nucleotides: TGTGCCACCAGTGAGCCTACAGGATCAGAGACCCAGTACTTC.

The V call is TRBV29-1, the J call TRBJ2-1; perhaps TRBD2 as D (6 bases). CDR3 length equals 12 residues. The germline V and J ends were trimmed by 7 bases and 9 bases, with 16 bases remaining between them. Germline V gene sequence: CDR1 SQVTM, CDR2 ANQGSEA. In nucleotides, the CDR3 is TGCAGCGCTGCCTTTTACGGGGGTGAGCAGTTCTTC. Its protein is CSAAFYGGEQFF.

The genes are TRBV11-2 and TRBJ2-2; D uncertain. Trimming removed 1 base at V and 2 bases at J, with 5 bases between. CDR1 SGHAT and CDR2 FQNNGV come from the germline V gene. The CDR3 length is 14 residues. The CDR3 region is CASSLARNTGELFF. CDR3 nucleotides: TGTGCCAGCAGCTTAGCGCGCAACACCGGGGAGCTGTTTTTT. The full variable domain, completed using reference TRBV11-2 and TRBJ2-2, is EAGVAQSPRYKIIEKRQSVAFWCNPISGHATLYWYQQILGQGPKLLIQFQNNGVVDDSQLPKDRFSAERLKGVDSTLKIQPAKLEDSAVYLCASSLARNTGELFFGEGSRLTVL.

The rearrangement joins TRBV19 to TRBJ2-2; 9 bases fit TRBD1. The CDR3 sequence is 15 residues long. Germline CDR1 reads LNHDA; CDR2 reads SQIVND (reference sequence). Trimming took 6 bases from V and 1 from J; bases not matched to a gene: 3. DNA of the CDR3: TGTGCCAGTAGGGACAGGGGTGGGAACACCGGGGAGCTGTTTTTT. The encoded protein is CASRDRGGNTGELFF.

Regarding this clone: A junction boundary mismatches the germline segment, possibly from a read error. V gene TRBV7-2 combines with J gene TRBJ1-6; the D gene is possibly TRBD1 (6 bases). Germline V gives CDR1 SGHTA, CDR2 FQGNSA. The CDR3 has 15 amino acids. The CDR3 reads CASSGGGAYNSPLHF. CDR3 DNA: TGTGCCAGCAGCGGGGGCGGGGCCTACAATTCACCCCTCCACTTT.

The V call is TRBV7-3, the J call TRBJ2-3; 7 bases map to TRBD2. In germline, CDR1 is SGHTA, CDR2 FQGTGA. Germline trimming cut 6 bases from V and 6 bases from J; bases unmatched to any gene: 15. The CDR3 loop spans 16 amino acids. The CDR3, as DNA: TGTGCCAGCAGTTCCGGGCGGGGACTACCTCTGGATACGCAGTATTTT. Its translation: CASSSGRGLPLDTQYF.

This chain uses TRBV11-3 with TRBJ1-1; 9 positions match TRBD1. This CDR3 region has 16 residues. Germline CDR1 reads SGHNT; CDR2 reads YENEEA. V trimming: 1 base; J trimming: 4 bases; junction bases outside the gene matches: 7. The CDR3 spells CASSLASGQGRTEAFF. The CDR3 DNA reads as TGTGCCAGCAGCTTAGCTAGTGGACAGGGGCGCACTGAAGCTTTCTTT.

The V gene is TRBV29-1, the J gene TRBJ2-2; TRBD2 aligns across 12 bases. V trimming: 6 bases; J trimming: 2 bases; junction bases outside the gene matches: 4. Per the germline V gene, CDR1 is SQVTM and CDR2 is ANQGSEA. CDR3 length equals 15 residues. This chain's CDR3 is CSVRTSGVNTGELFF. CDR3 nucleotide sequence: TGCAGCGTCCGGACTAGCGGGGTCAACACCGGGGAGCTGTTTTTT.

In this sample, this clone turned up once. The V gene is TRBV10-3, the J gene TRBJ2-7, with a possible D match to TRBD1 (6 bases). The V gene's germline CDR1 is ENHRY and CDR2 SYGVKD. The ends were cut back, 4 bases at V and 3 bases at J, with 13 bases in the middle. CDR3 length: 14 amino acids. CDR3 region: CAISGDTRSYEQYF. CDR3 DNA: TGTGCCATCAGTGGGGACACAAGGAGCTACGAGCAGTACTTC.

This chain uses TRBV30 with TRBJ1-1, with D unclear. Trimming cost V 5 bases and J 5 bases, with 6 bases left between them. CDR1 is GTSNPN and CDR2 is SVGIG in the germline V gene (reference sequence). The CDR3 covers 10 residues. The CDR3 sequence: CAWGTTEAFF. DNA for the CDR3: TGTGCCTGGGGTACTACTGAAGCTTTCTTT.

In its sample, this clone was seen a few times. The chain has TRBV7-3 and TRBJ1-1; no reliable D call. From germline, CDR1 is SGHTA and CDR2 FQGTGA. V lost 2 bases and J lost 1, with 5 bases in between. The CDR3 has 13 residues. The CDR3 spells CASSLGSNTEAFF. CDR3 coding DNA: TGTGCCAGCAGCTTAGGATCGAACACTGAAGCTTTCTTT.

Here the CDR3 DNA reads TGCGCCAGCAGCCAAGTTTTAGCGGGGGACACCGGGGAGCTGTTTTTT. Amino acid sequence: CASSQVLAGDTGELFF. This chain joins TRBV4-3 and TRBJ2-2; 9 nucleotides align to TRBD2. The CDR3 length is 16 residues. Per the germline V gene, CDR1 is LGHNA and CDR2 is YSLEER. V shed 1 base and J 3 bases; nucleotides not matched to a gene: 3.

The chain is built from TRBV15 and TRBJ2-3; maybe TRBD2 (6 bases). The CDR3 consists of 14 residues. V was shortened by 3 bases and J by 0 bases, with 7 bases between the two germline ends. CDR1 is LNHNV and CDR2 is YYDKDF in the germline V gene (reference sequence). CDR3 bases: TGTGCCACCAGCAGCGGGACTAGCACAGATACGCAGTATTTT. Translating gives CATSSGTSTDTQYF.

This clone came up once. V usage is TRBV24-1 and J usage is TRBJ2-1, with 9 positions matching TRBD2. Trimming cost V 2 bases and J 4 bases; bases outside gene matches: 5. CDR1 and CDR2 (germline): KGHDR, SFDVKD. The CDR3 consists of 16 residues. CDR3: CATSDSAGGGYNEQFF. As DNA, the CDR3 is TGTGCCACCAGTGATTCAGCGGGAGGAGGGTACAATGAGCAGTTCTTC.

J is TRBJ1-2 and V is TRBV10-3; possibly TRBD1 for D (5 bases). V lost 2 bases, J lost 9 bases, and 19 bases lay in between. Germline values: CDR1 ENHRY, CDR2 SYGVKD. There are 15 residues in the CDR3. Written as DNA, the CDR3 is TGTGCCATCAGTGAGAAGGGGTCCGGGAAGGATCGCTACACCTTC. It codes for CAISEKGSGKDRYTF.

The rearrangement uses TRBV24-1 and TRBJ1-4, with TRBD1 matching over 7 bases. Germline V gives CDR1 KGHDR, CDR2 SFDVKD. CDR3 length: 14 residues. V lost 4 bases and J lost 6; bases outside the gene matches: 4. CDR3: CATSDRTGDEKLFF. The CDR3 nucleotides are TGTGCCACCAGTGACCGGACAGGCGATGAAAAACTGTTTTTT.